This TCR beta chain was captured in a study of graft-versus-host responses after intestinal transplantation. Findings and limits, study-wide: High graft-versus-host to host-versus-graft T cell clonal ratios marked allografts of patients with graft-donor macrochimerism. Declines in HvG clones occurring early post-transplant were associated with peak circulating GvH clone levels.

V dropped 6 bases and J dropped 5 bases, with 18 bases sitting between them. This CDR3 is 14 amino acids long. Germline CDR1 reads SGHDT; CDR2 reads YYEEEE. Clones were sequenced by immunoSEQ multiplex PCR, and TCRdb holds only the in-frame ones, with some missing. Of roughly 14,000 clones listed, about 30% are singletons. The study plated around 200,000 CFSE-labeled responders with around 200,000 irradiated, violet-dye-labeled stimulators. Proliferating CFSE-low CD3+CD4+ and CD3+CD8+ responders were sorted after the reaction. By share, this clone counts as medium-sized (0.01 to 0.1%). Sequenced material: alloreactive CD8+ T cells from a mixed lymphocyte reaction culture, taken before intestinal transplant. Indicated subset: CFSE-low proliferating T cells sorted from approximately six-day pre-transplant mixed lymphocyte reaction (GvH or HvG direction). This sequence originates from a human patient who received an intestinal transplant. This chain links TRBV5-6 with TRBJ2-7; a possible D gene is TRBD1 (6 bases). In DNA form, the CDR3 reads TGTGCCAGCACCGAGGGGGACAAGGCCGACGAGCAGTACTTC. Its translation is CASTEGDKADEQYF.